A selection of T cell receptor beta chains follows, all from one sample in a study of Ad26.COV2.S vaccination and SARS-CoV-2 variants. Sequencing used immunoSEQ multiplex PCR; TCRdb keeps in-frame clones, though not all of them. The sample lists roughly 410,000 clones; 83% were seen once. The sequencing here drew on peripheral blood, taken in a trial of Ad26.COV2.S vaccine versus placebo. The receptors were sampled from a person between 18 and 65 years old who received the Ad26.COV2.S COVID-19 vaccine or a placebo. CDR3s include the opening cysteine and the closing phenylalanine or tryptophan. The D gene is left open where the match is weak. Where a row states a size, it is once, few, many or the class of an expanded clone; other rows omit it.

>14|.|.|TRBJ2-3|TRBV7-2
CASSLAGGTDTQYF
TGTGCCAGCAGCTTAGCGGGGGGCACAGATACGCAGTATTTT
>16|TRBD2|.|TRBJ2-2|TRBV3-1/TRBV3-2
CASRGLAGSAYGELFF
TGTGCCAGCAGGGGACTAGCGGGGTCCGCATACGGGGAGCTGTTTTTT
>13|.|few|TRBJ1-6|TRBV7-2
CASSTISGSPLHF
TGTGCCAGCAGCACCATCAGCGGCTCACCCCTCCACTTT
>15|.|.|TRBJ1-2|TRBV5-1
CASSPRQATNYGYTF
TGCGCCAGCAGCCCGCGACAGGCCACTAACTATGGCTACACCTTC
>14|.|.|TRBJ1-3|TRBV6-5
CASSYFHTGGTIYF
TGTGCCAGCAGTTACTTCCACACGGGGGGCACCATATATTTT
>14|.|once|TRBJ2-7|TRBV10-2
CASRTDNYKIEQYF
TGCGCCAGCAGGACAGATAATTACAAAATCGAGCAGTACTTC
>14|TRBD2|.|TRBJ2-1|TRBV7-6
CASSSGTRRDEQFF
TGTGCCAGCAGCTCCGGGACTAGAAGGGATGAGCAGTTCTTC
>13|TRBD2|.|TRBJ2-2|TRBV6-5
CAATGGNTGELFF
TGTGCCGCAACGGGAGGGAACACCGGGGAGCTGTTTTTT
>15|.|once|TRBJ2-7|TRBV6-1
CASSDRRDGSYEQYF
TGTGCCAGCAGTGACCGAAGGGACGGCTCCTACGAGCAGTACTTC
>15|TRBD1|.|TRBJ1-4|TRBV19
CASSKRDSQNEKLFF
TGTGCCAGTAGTAAACGGGACAGCCAGAATGAAAAACTGTTTTTT
>13|TRBD1|.|TRBJ1-2|TRBV30
CAWSVQGAGGYTF
TGTGCCTGGAGTGTACAGGGGGCGGGTGGCTACACCTTC
>15|.|.|TRBJ2-1|TRBV7-7
CASSPYVGAYNEQFF
TGTGCCAGCAGCCCGTACGTAGGAGCCTACAATGAGCAGTTCTTC
>17|.|.|TRBJ2-5|TRBV5-5
CASSFYQPGPDGETQYF
TGTGCCAGCAGTTTTTACCAACCCGGACCGGACGGAGAGACCCAGTACTTC
>18|.|.|TRBJ2-3|TRBV23-1
CASSQQNPGSTGPDTQYF
TGCGCCAGCAGTCAACAAAACCCGGGCTCCACCGGCCCAGATACGCAGTATTTT
>12|.|.|TRBJ1-1|TRBV5-4
CASSSGTVEAFF
TGTGCCAGCAGCTCGGGGACCGTTGAAGCTTTCTTT
>11|.|.|TRBJ2-2|TRBV3-1/TRBV3-2
CASSPGVELFF
TGTGCCAGCAGCCCTGGTGTGGAGCTGTTTTTT
>12|TRBD1|.|TRBJ1-2|TRBV24-1
CATQGRDRGYTF
TGTGCCACCCAGGGACGGGACAGGGGCTACACCTTC
>13|.|.|TRBJ2-5|TRBV7-9
CASSLDRQETQYF
TGTGCCAGCAGCCTCGACCGACAAGAGACCCAGTACTTC
>13|.|.|TRBJ2-7|TRBV2
CACDYLGSYEQYF
TGTGCCTGCGACTACCTTGGGTCCTACGAGCAGTACTTC
>16|.|.|TRBJ2-3|TRBV9
CASSVGSRAGTDTQYF
TGTGCCAGCAGCGTAGGATCCCGGGCCGGCACAGATACGCAGTATTTT
>15|TRBD1|.|TRBJ2-3|TRBV4-1
CASSQETGRTDTQYF
TGCGCCAGCAGCCAAGAGACAGGGCGCACAGATACGCAGTATTTT
>12|.|few|TRBJ1-2|TRBV30
CAWRPQGGGYTF
TGTGCCTGGCGGCCTCAGGGAGGAGGCTACACCTTC
>13|.|once|TRBJ1-3|TRBV3-1/TRBV3-2
CASSQLAGNTIYF
TGTGCCAGCAGCCAACTGGCTGGAAACACCATATATTTT
>14|.|.|TRBJ1-2|TRBV15
CATSRRKGDYGYTF
TGTGCCACCAGCAGAAGGAAGGGGGACTATGGCTACACCTTC
>17|TRBD1|.|TRBJ2-2|TRBV5-1
CASSSSRTGGNTGELFF
TGCGCCAGCAGCTCCTCCCGGACAGGGGGGAACACCGGGGAGCTGTTTTTT
>14|.|.|TRBJ1-1|TRBV24-1
CATSDSGGHTEAFF
TGTGCCACCAGTGATTCCGGGGGCCACACTGAAGCTTTCTTT